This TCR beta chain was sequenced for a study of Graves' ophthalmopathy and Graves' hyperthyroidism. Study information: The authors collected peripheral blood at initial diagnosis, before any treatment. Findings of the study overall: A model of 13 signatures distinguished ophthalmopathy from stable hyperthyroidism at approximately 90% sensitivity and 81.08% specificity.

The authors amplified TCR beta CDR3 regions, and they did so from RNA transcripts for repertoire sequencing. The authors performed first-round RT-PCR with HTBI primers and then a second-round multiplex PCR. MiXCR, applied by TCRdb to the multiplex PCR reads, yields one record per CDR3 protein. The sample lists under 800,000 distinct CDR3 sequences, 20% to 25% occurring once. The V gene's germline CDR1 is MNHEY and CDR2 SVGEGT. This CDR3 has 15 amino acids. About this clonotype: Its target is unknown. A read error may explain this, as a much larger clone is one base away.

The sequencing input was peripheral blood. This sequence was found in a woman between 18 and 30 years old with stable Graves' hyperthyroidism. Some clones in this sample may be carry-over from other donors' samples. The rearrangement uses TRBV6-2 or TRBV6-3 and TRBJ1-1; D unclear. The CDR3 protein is CAGSYGRVRYTEAFF. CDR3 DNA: TGTGCCGGCAGTTACGGTCGGGTGAGGTACACTGAAGCTTTCTTT.